The source of this T cell receptor (beta chain) is a study of T-cell memory formation after mild COVID-19. Overall study results and limits: Contracting clones from day 15 to 85 had balanced CD4/CD8; later expanders favoured CD4+.

This clonotype was picked up many times. Its antigen is undetermined. TCRdb reanalysed the 5' RACE reads using MiXCR and keeps one entry per CDR3 protein. The repertoire has approximately 570,000 distinct CDR3 sequences, approximately 18% of them found once; the top ten carry about 11%. After removal of 6 bases from V and 3 bases from J, the junction contained 6 bases not matched to a gene. The CDR3 has 14 amino acids. V gene TRBV12-3 or TRBV12-4 combines with J gene TRBJ2-7, with 9 bases that match TRBD2. This clonotype was sampled from an adult woman who had mild COVID-19 (a few samples of this study predate the infection). Cell type and time point are not known. Source material: PBMCs or a T cell subset sorted from them (not recorded which). The CDR3 sequence: CASSLSGSIYEQYF. For the CDR3, the DNA is TGTGCCAGCAGCCTTAGCGGGAGTATCTACGAGCAGTACTTC.